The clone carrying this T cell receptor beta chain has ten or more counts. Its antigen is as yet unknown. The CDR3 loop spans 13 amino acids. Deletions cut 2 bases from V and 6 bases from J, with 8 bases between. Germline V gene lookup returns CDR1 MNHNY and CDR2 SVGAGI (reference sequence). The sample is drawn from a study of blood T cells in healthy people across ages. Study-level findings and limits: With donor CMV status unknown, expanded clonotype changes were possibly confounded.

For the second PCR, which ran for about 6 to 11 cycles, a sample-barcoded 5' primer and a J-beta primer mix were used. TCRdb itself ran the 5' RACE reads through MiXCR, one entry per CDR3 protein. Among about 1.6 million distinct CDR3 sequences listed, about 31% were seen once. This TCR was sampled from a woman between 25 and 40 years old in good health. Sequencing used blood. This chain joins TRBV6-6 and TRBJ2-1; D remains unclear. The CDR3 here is CASSYRSPNEQFF. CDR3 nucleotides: TGTGCCAGCAGTTACCGTTCTCCCAATGAGCAGTTCTTC.